The source of this T cell receptor (beta chain) is a study of cytomegalovirus exposure and HLA in healthy donors. Those who donated were healthy bone marrow donors. PCR amplification relied on 60 Vbeta primers (plus 13 Jbeta primers). Assay used: immunoSEQ multiplex PCR; TCRdb lists only in-frame clones, some missing. The sample contains more than 150,000 clones, roughly three quarters of which appear only once. The CDR3 is 13 residues long. Germline CDR1 and CDR2: WNHNN and SYGVQD (reference sequence). J gave up 4 bases and V 5 bases, and 2 bases lay outside the gene matches. The chain has TRBV10-1 and TRBJ1-5; the match to TRBD1 covers 7 bases. The TCR comes from a woman aged 30 to 39 in good health and CMV-seropositive. Sequences were obtained from PBMCs. In DNA form, the CDR3 reads TGCGCCAGCAGTCAGGGGGTAAATCAGCCCCAGCATTTT. This encodes CASSQGVNQPQHF.